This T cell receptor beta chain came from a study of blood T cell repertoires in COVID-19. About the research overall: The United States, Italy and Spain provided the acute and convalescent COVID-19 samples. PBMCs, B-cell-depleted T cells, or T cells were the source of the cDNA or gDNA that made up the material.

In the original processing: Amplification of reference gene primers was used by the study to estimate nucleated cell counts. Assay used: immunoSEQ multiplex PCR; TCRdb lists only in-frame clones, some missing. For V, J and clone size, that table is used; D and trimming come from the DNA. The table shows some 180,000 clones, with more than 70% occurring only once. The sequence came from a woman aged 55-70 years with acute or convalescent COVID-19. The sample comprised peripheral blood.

This CDR3 is CASSEIPGGGYTF. CDR3 nucleotides: TGTGCCAGCAGTGAAATCCCCGGCGGTGGCTACACCTTC. V and J are TRBV2 and TRBJ1-2; D unresolved. V shed 2 bases and J shed 7 bases, with 11 bases lying between them. Germline V gene sequence: CDR1 SNHLY, CDR2 FYNNEI. The length of the CDR3 is 13 residues. Together with reference TRBV2 and TRBJ1-2, the CDR3 gives the full variable domain: EPEVTQTPSHQVTQMGQEVILRCVPISNHLYFYWYRQILGQKVEFLVSFYNNEISEKSEIFDDQFSVERPDGSNFTLKIRSTKLEDSAMYFCASSEIPGGGYTFGSGTRLTVV.